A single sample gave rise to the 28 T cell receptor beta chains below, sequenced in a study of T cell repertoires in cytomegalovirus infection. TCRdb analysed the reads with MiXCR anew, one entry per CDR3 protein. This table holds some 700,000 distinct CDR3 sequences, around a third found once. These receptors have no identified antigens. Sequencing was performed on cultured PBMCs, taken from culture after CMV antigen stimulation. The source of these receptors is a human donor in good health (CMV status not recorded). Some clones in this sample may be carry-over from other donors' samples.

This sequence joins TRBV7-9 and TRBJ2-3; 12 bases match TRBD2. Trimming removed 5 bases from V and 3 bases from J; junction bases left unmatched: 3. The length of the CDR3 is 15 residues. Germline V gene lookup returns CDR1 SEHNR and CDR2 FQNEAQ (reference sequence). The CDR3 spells CASSITSGRTDTQYF. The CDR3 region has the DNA TGTGCCAGCAGCATTACTAGCGGGAGGACAGATACGCAGTATTTT.

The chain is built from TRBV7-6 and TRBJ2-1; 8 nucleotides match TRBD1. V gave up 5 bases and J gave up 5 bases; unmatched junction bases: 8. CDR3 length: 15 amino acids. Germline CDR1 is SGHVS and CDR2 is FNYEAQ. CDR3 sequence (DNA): TGTGCCAGCAGCCTCGACAGGGGACGAGACAATGAGCAGTTCTTC. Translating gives CASSLDRGRDNEQFF.

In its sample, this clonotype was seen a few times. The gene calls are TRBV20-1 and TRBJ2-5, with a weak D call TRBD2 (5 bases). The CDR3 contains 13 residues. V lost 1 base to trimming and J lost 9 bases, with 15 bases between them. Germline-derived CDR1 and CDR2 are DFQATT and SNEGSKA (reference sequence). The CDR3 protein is CSARVPYGGAQYF. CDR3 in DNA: TGCAGTGCTAGAGTTCCATATGGAGGAGCCCAGTACTTC.

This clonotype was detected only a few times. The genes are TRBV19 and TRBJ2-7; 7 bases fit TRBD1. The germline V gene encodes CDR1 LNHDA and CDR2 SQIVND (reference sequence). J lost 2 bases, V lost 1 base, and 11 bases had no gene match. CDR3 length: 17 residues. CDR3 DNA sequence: TGTGCCAGTAGTATAGTCCCGGGACAGACGTTTCCCTACGAGCAGTACTTC. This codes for CASSIVPGQTFPYEQYF. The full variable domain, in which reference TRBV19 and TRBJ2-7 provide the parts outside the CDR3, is DGGITQSPKYLFRKEGQNVTLSCEQNLNHDAMYWYRQDPGQGLRLIYYSQIVNDFQKGDIAEGYSVSREKKESFPLTVTSAQKNPTAFYLCASSIVPGQTFPYEQYFGPGTRLTVT.

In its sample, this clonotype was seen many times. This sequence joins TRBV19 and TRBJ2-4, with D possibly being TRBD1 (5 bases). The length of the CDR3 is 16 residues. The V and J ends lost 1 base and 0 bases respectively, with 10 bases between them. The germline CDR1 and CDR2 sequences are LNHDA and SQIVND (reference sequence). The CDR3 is CASSIARGIAKNIQYF. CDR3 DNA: TGTGCCAGTAGTATAGCTAGGGGTATAGCCAAAAACATTCAGTACTTC.

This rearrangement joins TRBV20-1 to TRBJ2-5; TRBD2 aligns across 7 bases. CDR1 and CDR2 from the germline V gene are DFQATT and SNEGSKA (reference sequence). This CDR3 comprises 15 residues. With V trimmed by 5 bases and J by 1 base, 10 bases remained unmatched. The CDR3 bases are TGCAGTGCTCCTTCTAGCGGATCACCCCAAGAGACCCAGTACTTC. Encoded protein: CSAPSSGSPQETQYF.

The CDR3 DNA follows: TGTGCCAGCAGTTTACACCACCCAGATACGCAGTATTTT. The encoded protein is CASSLHHPDTQYF. V gene TRBV12-3 or TRBV12-4 combines with J gene TRBJ2-3; D is unresolved. There are 13 residues in the CDR3. V was trimmed by 2 bases and J by 4 bases, leaving 7 bases between them.

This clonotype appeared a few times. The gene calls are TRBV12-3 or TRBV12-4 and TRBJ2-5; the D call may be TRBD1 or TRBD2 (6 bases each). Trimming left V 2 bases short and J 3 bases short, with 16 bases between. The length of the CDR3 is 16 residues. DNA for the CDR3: TGTGCCAGCAGTTTAAGATGGGGGGCTACCAAAGAGACCCAGTACTTC. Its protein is CASSLRWGATKETQYF.

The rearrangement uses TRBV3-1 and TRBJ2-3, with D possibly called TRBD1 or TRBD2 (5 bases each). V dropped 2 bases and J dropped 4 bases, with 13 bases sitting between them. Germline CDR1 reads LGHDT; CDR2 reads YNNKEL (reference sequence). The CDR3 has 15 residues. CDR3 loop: CASSQLPGAADTQYF. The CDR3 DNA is TGTGCCAGCAGCCAACTCCCCGGGGCGGCAGATACGCAGTATTTT.

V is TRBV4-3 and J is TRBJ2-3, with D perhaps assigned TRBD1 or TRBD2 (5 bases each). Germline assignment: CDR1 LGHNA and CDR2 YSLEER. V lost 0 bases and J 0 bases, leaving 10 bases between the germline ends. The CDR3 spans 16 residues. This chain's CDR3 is CASSQDWDRSTDTQYF. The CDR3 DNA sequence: TGCGCCAGCAGCCAAGATTGGGACCGTAGCACAGATACGCAGTATTTT.

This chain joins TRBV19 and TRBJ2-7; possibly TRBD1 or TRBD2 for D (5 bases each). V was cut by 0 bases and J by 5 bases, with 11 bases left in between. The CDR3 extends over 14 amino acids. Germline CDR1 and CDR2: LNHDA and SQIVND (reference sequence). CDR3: CASSIDAGTNEQYF. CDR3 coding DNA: TGTGCCAGTAGTATAGATGCAGGGACGAACGAGCAGTACTTC.

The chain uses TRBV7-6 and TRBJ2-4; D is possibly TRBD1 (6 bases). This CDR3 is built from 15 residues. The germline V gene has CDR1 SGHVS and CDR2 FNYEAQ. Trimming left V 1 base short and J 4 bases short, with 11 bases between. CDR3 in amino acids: CASSLGGQAKNIQYF. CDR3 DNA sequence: TGTGCCAGCAGCTTAGGGGGGCAGGCAAAAAACATTCAGTACTTC.

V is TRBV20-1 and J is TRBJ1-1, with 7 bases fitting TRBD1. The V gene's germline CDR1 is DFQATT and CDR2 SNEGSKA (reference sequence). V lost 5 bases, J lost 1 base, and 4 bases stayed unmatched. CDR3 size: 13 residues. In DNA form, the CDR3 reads TGCAGTGCTCTGGCAGGGGGGAACACTGAAGCTTTCTTT. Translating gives CSALAGGNTEAFF.

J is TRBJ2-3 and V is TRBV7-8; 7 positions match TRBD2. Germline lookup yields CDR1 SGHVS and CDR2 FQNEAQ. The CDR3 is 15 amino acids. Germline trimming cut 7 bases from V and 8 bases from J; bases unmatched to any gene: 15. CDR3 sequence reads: CASTPAKSGVTTQYF. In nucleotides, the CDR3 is TGTGCCAGCACCCCGGCCAAAAGCGGGGTTACTACGCAGTATTTT.

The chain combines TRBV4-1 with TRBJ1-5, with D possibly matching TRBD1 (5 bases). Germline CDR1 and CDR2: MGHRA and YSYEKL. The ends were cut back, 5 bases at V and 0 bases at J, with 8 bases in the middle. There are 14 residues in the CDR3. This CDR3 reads CASSFRVSNQPQHF. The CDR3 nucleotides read TGCGCCAGCAGCTTCAGGGTTAGCAATCAGCCCCAGCATTTT.

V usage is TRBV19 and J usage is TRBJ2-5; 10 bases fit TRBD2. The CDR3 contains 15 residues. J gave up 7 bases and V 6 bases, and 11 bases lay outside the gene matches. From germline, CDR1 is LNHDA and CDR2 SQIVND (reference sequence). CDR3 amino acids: CASSPSGGHGTTQYF. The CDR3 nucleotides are TGTGCCAGTAGCCCTAGCGGGGGCCACGGTACGACCCAGTACTTC.

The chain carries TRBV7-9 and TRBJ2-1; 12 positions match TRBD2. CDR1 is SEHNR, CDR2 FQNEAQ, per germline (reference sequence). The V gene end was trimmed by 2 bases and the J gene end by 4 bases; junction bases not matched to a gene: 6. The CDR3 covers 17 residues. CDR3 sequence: CASSLHALAGGYNEQFF. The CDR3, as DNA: TGTGCCAGCAGCTTACATGCGCTAGCGGGGGGGTACAATGAGCAGTTCTTC.

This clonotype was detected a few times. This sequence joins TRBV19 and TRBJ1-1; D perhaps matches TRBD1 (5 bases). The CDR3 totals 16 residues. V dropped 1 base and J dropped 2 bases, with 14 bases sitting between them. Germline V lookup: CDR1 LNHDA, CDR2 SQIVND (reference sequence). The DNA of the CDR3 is TGTGCCAGTAGTATAGCGGCAGGGCGGGCAAACACTGAAGCTTTCTTT. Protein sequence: CASSIAAGRANTEAFF.

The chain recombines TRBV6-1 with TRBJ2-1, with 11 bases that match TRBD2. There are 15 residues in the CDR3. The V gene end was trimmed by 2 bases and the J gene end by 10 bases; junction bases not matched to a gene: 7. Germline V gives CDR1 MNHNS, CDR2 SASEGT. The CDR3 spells CASSEMTSGIGEQFF. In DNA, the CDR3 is TGTGCCAGCAGTGAAATGACTAGCGGGATAGGGGAGCAGTTCTTC.

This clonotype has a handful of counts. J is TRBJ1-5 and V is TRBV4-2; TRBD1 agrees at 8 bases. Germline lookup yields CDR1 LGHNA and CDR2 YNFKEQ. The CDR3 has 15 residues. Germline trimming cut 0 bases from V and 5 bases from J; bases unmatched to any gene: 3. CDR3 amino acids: CASSQEADRDQPQHF. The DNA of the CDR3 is TGTGCCAGCAGCCAAGAAGCGGACAGGGATCAGCCCCAGCATTTT.

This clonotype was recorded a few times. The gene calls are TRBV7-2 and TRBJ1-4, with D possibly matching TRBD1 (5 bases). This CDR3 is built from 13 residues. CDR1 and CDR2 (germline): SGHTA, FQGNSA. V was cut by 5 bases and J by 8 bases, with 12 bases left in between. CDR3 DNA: TGTGCCAGCAGCCCGGAGTGGGGGGAAAAACTGTTTTTT. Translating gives CASSPEWGEKLFF.

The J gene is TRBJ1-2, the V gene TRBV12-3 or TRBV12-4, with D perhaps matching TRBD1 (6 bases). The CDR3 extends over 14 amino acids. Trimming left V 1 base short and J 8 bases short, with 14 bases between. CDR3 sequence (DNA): TGTGCCAGCAGTTTAGGGGGGGGCTCTGTGGGCTACACCTTC. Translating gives CASSLGGGSVGYTF.

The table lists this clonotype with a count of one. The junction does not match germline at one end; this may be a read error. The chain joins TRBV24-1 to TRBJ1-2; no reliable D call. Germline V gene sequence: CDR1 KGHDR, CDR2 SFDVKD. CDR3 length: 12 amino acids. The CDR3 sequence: CASSDEAGGYTF. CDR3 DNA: TGTGCCAGCAGTGATGAGGCGGGTGGCTACACCTTC.

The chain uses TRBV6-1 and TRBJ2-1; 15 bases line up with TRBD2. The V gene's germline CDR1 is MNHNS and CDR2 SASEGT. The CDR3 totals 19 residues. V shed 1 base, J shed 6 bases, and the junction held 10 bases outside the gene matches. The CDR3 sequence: CASSEVPGGTSGRSNEQFF. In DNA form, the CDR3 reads TGTGCCAGCAGTGAAGTGCCGGGGGGGACTAGCGGGAGGTCCAATGAGCAGTTCTTC.

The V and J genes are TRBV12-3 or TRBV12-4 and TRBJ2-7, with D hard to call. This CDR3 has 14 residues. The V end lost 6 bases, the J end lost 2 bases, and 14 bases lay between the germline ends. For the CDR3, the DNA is TGTGCCAGCAGGAAGGACCCCGAGGCCTACGAGCAGTACTTC. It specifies CASRKDPEAYEQYF.

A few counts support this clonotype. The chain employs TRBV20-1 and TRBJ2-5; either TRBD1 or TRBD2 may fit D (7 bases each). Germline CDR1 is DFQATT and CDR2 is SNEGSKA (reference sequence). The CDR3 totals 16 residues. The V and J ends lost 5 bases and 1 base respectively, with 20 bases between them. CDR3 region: CSARGVSRDSQETQYF. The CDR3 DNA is TGCAGTGCTCGGGGGGTCTCGAGGGACAGCCAAGAGACCCAGTACTTC.

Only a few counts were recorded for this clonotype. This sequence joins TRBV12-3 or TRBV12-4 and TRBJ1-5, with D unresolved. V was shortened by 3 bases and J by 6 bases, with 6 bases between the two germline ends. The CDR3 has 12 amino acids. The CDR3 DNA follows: TGTGCCAGCAGTTTTTGGGCTCAGCCCCAGCATTTT. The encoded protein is CASSFWAQPQHF.

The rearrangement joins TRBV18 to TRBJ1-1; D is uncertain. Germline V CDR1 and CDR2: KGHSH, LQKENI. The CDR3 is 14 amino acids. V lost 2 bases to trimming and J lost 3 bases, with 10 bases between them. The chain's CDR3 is CASSPGNWDTEAFF. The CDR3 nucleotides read TGTGCCAGCTCACCAGGGAATTGGGACACTGAAGCTTTCTTT.